This T cell receptor (beta chain) emerged from a study of yellow fever vaccine responses in identical twins. General study results and limits: A vaccine T cell response that seemed partly convergent and partly personalized was reported in twins.

TCRdb itself ran the RT-PCR reads through MiXCR, one entry per CDR3 protein. This table holds about 23,000 distinct CDR3 sequences, around 77% found once. About this clonotype: Its target is not known.

Germline loops: CDR1 DFQATT, CDR2 SNEGSKA (reference sequence). The length of the CDR3 is 13 residues. V trimming: 3 bases; J trimming: 7 bases; junction bases outside the gene matches: 3. The sample was T cells from blood (PBMCs), unsorted or a sorted subset (not recorded which), taken before or after yellow fever vaccination (not recorded which). V gene TRBV20-1 combines with J gene TRBJ1-6; 7 nucleotides align to TRBD1. This TCR was recovered from a young woman who received the yellow fever vaccine. The CDR3 spells CSASGTVNSPLHF. The DNA of the CDR3 is TGCAGTGCTAGCGGGACAGTAAATTCACCCCTCCACTTT.